The clone carrying this TCR beta chain was counted ten times or more. Its antigen remains unknown. This CDR3 contains 14 residues. Looked up from germline, CDR1 is LGHDT and CDR2 is YNNKEL (reference sequence). Trimming stripped 4 bases from V and 2 bases from J, with 9 bases between. The data were taken from a study of T cells in Graves' hyperthyroidism and ophthalmopathy. General study results and limits: The model identified upcoming ophthalmopathy a median about 6.5 months ahead of onset.

What was amplified from RNA transcripts were TCR beta CDR3 regions. First-round RT-PCR targeting the TCR CDR3 was performed with the HTBI primer set. TCRdb itself ran the multiplex PCR reads through MiXCR, one entry per CDR3 protein. The data contain 450,000 to 500,000 distinct CDR3 sequences, about 20% of them singletons. Sequenced sample: blood. The chain joins TRBV3-1 to TRBJ2-1; D may correspond to TRBD1 or TRBD2 (5 bases each). The receptor comes from a woman aged 70-85 years with Graves' ophthalmopathy. CDR3 protein: CASSPGPAYNEQFF. The CDR3 DNA reads TGTGCCAGCAGCCCGGGACCCGCCTACAATGAGCAGTTCTTC.